The 18 T cell receptor beta chains below all came from one sample that was sequenced in a study of early stage breast cancer tumors. Generated by immunoSEQ multiplex PCR, the TCRdb table keeps only in-frame clones and is missing some. Of approximately 5,400 clones in the sample, approximately 70% were seen once. Sequencing used breast tumor tissue. These receptors were collected from a person in their sixties or seventies with breast cancer.

The table lists this clone with a few counts. The genes are TRBV5-1 and TRBJ1-4; D unclear. CDR1 and CDR2 (germline): SGHRS, YFSETQ. The CDR3 extends over 14 amino acids. Trimming took off 5 bases at V and 0 bases at J, with 8 bases between the two ends. As DNA, the CDR3 is TGCGCCAGCAGGTGGGGAGCAACTAATGAAAAACTGTTTTTT. Translating gives CASRWGATNEKLFF.

This clone came up once. The chain couples TRBV6-1 to TRBJ2-3; TRBD2 is a possible D gene (5 bases). Between the trimmed V and J ends, which lost 3 bases and 3 bases, there was a span of 13 bases. The V gene's germline CDR1 is MNHNS and CDR2 SASEGT. The CDR3 is 15 residues long. The CDR3 DNA is TGTGCCAGCAGTGACTTGCAGTGGAGGACAGATACGCAGTATTTT. Its protein product is CASSDLQWRTDTQYF.

J is TRBJ1-5 and V is TRBV5-4, with a weak D call TRBD1 (6 bases). V was trimmed by 0 bases and J by 3 bases, leaving 10 bases between them. Germline V CDR1 and CDR2: SGHNT, YYREEE (reference sequence). The CDR3 runs to 15 residues. CDR3 nucleotides: TGTGCCAGCAGCTTGGTTGGGGGCTACAATCAGCCCCAGCATTTT. Translated, it gives CASSLVGGYNQPQHF.

V gene TRBV4-1 combines with J gene TRBJ2-3; TRBD1 aligns across 7 bases. V was clipped by 1 base and J by 4 bases; unmatched bases: 11. CDR1 MGHRA and CDR2 YSYEKL come from the germline V gene. This CDR3 has 17 amino acids. CDR3 residues: CASSQGLNRGEADTQYF. The CDR3 nucleotides are TGCGCCAGCAGCCAAGGCCTTAACAGGGGTGAAGCAGATACGCAGTATTTT.

This rearrangement joins TRBV5-4 to TRBJ1-4; D may be TRBD1 (6 bases). CDR1 and CDR2 from the germline V gene are SGHNT and YYREEE (reference sequence). This CDR3 is 14 amino acids long. Trimming pared 4 bases from V and 3 bases from J, leaving 10 bases between. This CDR3 reads CASSVDRSNEKLFF. CDR3 DNA: TGTGCCAGCAGCGTGGACAGATCTAATGAAAAACTGTTTTTT.

This sequence joins TRBV6-1 and TRBJ2-7; a possible D gene is TRBD2 (6 bases). This CDR3 has 14 amino acids. Germline assignment: CDR1 MNHNS and CDR2 SASEGT. V was clipped by 4 bases and J by 2 bases, with 12 bases between them. The CDR3 region has the DNA TGTGCCAGCAGTGGCCCAGGAGGGCCCTACGAGCAGTACTTC. Its protein product is CASSGPGGPYEQYF.

The CDR3, as DNA: TGTGCCAGCAGTTACAAGGGGGCTTCCACAGATACGCAGTATTTT. Its protein is CASSYKGASTDTQYF. J is TRBJ2-3 and V is TRBV6-5, with 7 positions matching TRBD1. Germline values: CDR1 MNHEY, CDR2 SVGAGI. This CDR3 spans 15 amino acids. J gave up 2 bases and V 2 bases, and 4 bases lay outside the gene matches.

The genes are TRBV30 and TRBJ1-5, with no clear D. CDR1 is GTSNPN and CDR2 is SVGIG in the germline V gene (reference sequence). The CDR3 has 13 amino acids. V lost 1 base and J lost 6, with 10 bases in between. CDR3 amino acids: CAWSAGLGQPQHF. Here the CDR3 DNA reads TGTGCCTGGAGTGCGGGGTTAGGTCAGCCCCAGCATTTT.

V usage is TRBV6-1 and J usage is TRBJ1-4, with a weak D call TRBD1 (5 bases). There are 15 residues in the CDR3. Germline loops: CDR1 MNHNS, CDR2 SASEGT. V was cut by 7 bases and J by 5 bases, with 17 bases left in between. CDR3: CASTAGAWGNEKLFF. For the CDR3, the DNA is TGTGCCAGCACCGCCGGGGCCTGGGGGAATGAAAAACTGTTTTTT.

The rearrangement links TRBV2 to TRBJ2-7, with D hard to call. Trimming removed 6 bases from V and 0 bases from J, with 15 bases in between. Germline CDR1 and CDR2: SNHLY and FYNNEI. There are 15 residues in the CDR3. Here the CDR3 DNA reads TGTGCCAGCAGGTTAATGGACCTCCGCTCCTACGAGCAGTACTTC. This encodes CASRLMDLRSYEQYF.

Comments on this clone: The junction departs from germline at one end; a sequencing error may be responsible. This chain joins TRBV5-1 and TRBJ1-2, with 7 bases matching TRBD1. The CDR3 sequence is 13 residues long. Per the germline V gene, CDR1 is SGHRS and CDR2 is YFSETQ. The CDR3 DNA sequence: TGCGCCAGCAGCTTTGCACCAGGGGGAGAGTCACCCTTC. Its translation: CASSFAPGGESPF.

The chain carries TRBV5-1 and TRBJ2-7, with D possibly matching TRBD2 (5 bases). In germline, CDR1 is SGHRS, CDR2 YFSETQ. The V end lost 1 base, the J end lost 0 bases, and 8 bases lay between the germline ends. The CDR3 spans 14 residues. The CDR3 reads CASSLRRGSYEQYF. The CDR3 DNA is TGCGCCAGCAGCTTGCGCCGGGGCTCCTACGAGCAGTACTTC.

The rearrangement uses TRBV4-2 and TRBJ2-2, with TRBD2 matching 8 bases. This CDR3 region has 17 residues. V shed 2 bases and J 0 bases; nucleotides not matched to a gene: 5. The germline gives CDR1 LGHNA, CDR2 YNFKEQ. CDR3 in DNA: TGTGCCAGCAGCCAAATCGGGGGGGGAACGAACACCGGGGAGCTGTTTTTT. Its protein is CASSQIGGGTNTGELFF.

This clone was observed a few times. The genes are TRBV5-1 and TRBJ2-3, with D possibly matching TRBD2 (6 bases). Germline values: CDR1 SGHRS, CDR2 YFSETQ. The V end was cut by 0 bases, the J end by 2 bases, with 10 bases between. The CDR3 is made up of 15 amino acids. The CDR3 DNA is TGCGCCAGCAGCTTGGCCCGGGACTTCACAGATACGCAGTATTTT. This codes for CASSLARDFTDTQYF.

The V gene is TRBV6-1, the J gene TRBJ2-7; TRBD2 is a possible D gene (6 bases). Germline loops: CDR1 MNHNS, CDR2 SASEGT. The V end lost 3 bases, the J end lost 3 bases, and 27 bases lay between the germline ends. The CDR3 spans 19 residues. The CDR3 here is CASSDQLRRTSRVVYEQYF. CDR3 nucleotide sequence: TGTGCCAGCAGTGATCAACTAAGGCGAACTAGCCGGGTGGTCTACGAGCAGTACTTC.

The gene calls are TRBV4-1 and TRBJ2-1; possibly TRBD2 for D (5 bases). This CDR3 contains 18 residues. The V and J ends lost 1 base and 2 bases respectively, with 18 bases between them. Germline-derived CDR1 and CDR2 are MGHRA and YSYEKL. The CDR3: CASSQGGLKRSTYNEQFF. The CDR3 region has the DNA TGCGCCAGCAGCCAAGGGGGTTTGAAGCGGTCAACCTACAATGAGCAGTTCTTC.

The sample holds a few counts of this clone. This chain joins TRBV27 and TRBJ2-5, with D perhaps assigned TRBD1 or TRBD2 (6 bases each). The CDR3 covers 14 residues. Germline values: CDR1 MNHEY, CDR2 SMNVEV (reference sequence). The ends were cut back, 5 bases at V and 4 bases at J, with 14 bases in the middle. The CDR3 coding sequence is TGTGCCAGCAGTCTCCTCGGGGGCTCAGAGACCCAGTACTTC. Amino acid sequence: CASSLLGGSETQYF.

The rearrangement uses TRBV5-1 and TRBJ2-3, with 7 bases that match TRBD1. Per the germline V gene, CDR1 is SGHRS and CDR2 is YFSETQ. Trimming removed 4 bases from V and 3 bases from J; junction bases left unmatched: 8. This CDR3 has 15 amino acids. CDR3 in DNA: TGCGCCAGCAGCCCGGGGACAGCTTTGACAGATACGCAGTATTTT. It encodes CASSPGTALTDTQYF. The whole variable domain, remainder taken from reference TRBV5-1 and TRBJ2-3, is KAGVTQTPRYLIKTRGQQVTLSCSPISGHRSVSWYQQTPGQGLQFLFEYFSETQRNKGNFPGRFSGRQFSNSRSEMNVSTLELGDSALYLCASSPGTALTDTQYFGPGTRLTVL.